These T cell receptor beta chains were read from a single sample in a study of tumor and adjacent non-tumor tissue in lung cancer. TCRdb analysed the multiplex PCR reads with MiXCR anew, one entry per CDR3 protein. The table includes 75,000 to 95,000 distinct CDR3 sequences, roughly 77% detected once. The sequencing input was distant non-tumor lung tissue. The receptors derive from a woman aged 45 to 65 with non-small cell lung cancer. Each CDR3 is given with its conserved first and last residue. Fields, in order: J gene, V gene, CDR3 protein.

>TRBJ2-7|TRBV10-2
CASSVVQGLWEQYF
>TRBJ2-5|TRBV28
CASSSALAGSQETQYF
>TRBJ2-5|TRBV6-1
CTSGATGDQETQYF
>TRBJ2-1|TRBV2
CASQLGSYNEQLF
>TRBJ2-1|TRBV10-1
CASSEAGGPFNEQSF
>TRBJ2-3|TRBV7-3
CASSPTGGTDTQYF
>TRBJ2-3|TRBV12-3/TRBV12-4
CASSNRVEATYTQYF
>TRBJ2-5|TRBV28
CTSSSSGPKTQYF
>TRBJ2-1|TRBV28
CASINNGNEQFF
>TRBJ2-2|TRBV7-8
CASSHSGGMAGELFF
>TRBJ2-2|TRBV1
CTSSHSKTSGRVTGELFF
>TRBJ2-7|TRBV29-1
CSVRSDIYEQYF
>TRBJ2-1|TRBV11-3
CASSRARESEQFF